This is a list of T cell receptor beta chains from one sample in a study of shared clonotypes between healthy human individuals. The assay was immunoSEQ multiplex PCR, and TCRdb's table has in-frame clones only and misses some. This sample has fewer than 600,000 clones; 70% to 80% occur once, and the top ten carry approximately 13%. Input material: PBMCs. All receptors come from a woman in her 40s in good health. Some clones in this sample may be carry-over from other donors' samples. The CDR3 runs from the conserved cysteine through the conserved F or W. D genes are given only for firm matches. Size tells how often a clone was seen (once, few, many) or the class of an expanded clone, and some rows leave it out.

DNA: TGTGCCAGCAGGCGGAATTCTTACATCGAAGCTTTCTTT
CDR3: CASRRNSYIEAFF
J: TRBJ1-1
V: TRBV27
size: .
D: .

DNA: TGTGCCAGCAGCTTATCCTCAGGGGAATCTGGGGCCAACGTCCTGACTTTC
CDR3: CASSLSSGESGANVLTF
J: TRBJ2-6
V: TRBV7-3
size: .
D: .

DNA: TGTGCCAGCAGAGTGAGGCAGGGAGATCAGCCCCAGCATTTT
CDR3: CASRVRQGDQPQHF
J: TRBJ1-5
V: TRBV2
size: .
D: .

DNA: TGTGCCAGCAGCTCAACGGGACTAGGCAACACCGGGGAGCTGTTTTTT
CDR3: CASSSTGLGNTGELFF
J: TRBJ2-2
V: TRBV5-4
size: .
D: TRBD2

DNA: TGTGCCAGCAGTCCTCAGGGGGGGATAGCCAAAAACATTCAGTACTTC
CDR3: CASSPQGGIAKNIQYF
J: TRBJ2-4
V: TRBV6-6
size: .
D: .

DNA: TGTGCCAGCAGTTTATCGCCCCTAGTTAATGAGCAGTTCTTC
CDR3: CASSLSPLVNEQFF
J: TRBJ2-1
V: TRBV27
size: .
D: .

DNA: TGTGCCAGCCCTCCCGAGGGTTTAGCGGGAGGGACCTGGGATGAGCAGTTCTTC
CDR3: CASPPEGLAGGTWDEQFF
J: TRBJ2-1
V: TRBV28
size: once
D: TRBD2

DNA: TGTGCCAGCAGCTTAGGGGCTAGCGGGAGCTACAATGAGCAGTTCTTC
CDR3: CASSLGASGSYNEQFF
J: TRBJ2-1
V: TRBV7-2
size: many
D: TRBD2

DNA: TGTGCCAGTAGTTCGGACCTCTCAGATACGCAGTATTTT
CDR3: CASSSDLSDTQYF
J: TRBJ2-3
V: TRBV19
size: .
D: .

DNA: TGTGCCAGCAGCTCACAGGGTGGCACCGGGGAGCTGTTTTTT
CDR3: CASSSQGGTGELFF
J: TRBJ2-2
V: TRBV4-2
size: .
D: .

DNA: TGTGCCACCAGCAGAGAGAGGGGGGACGAGCAGTACTTC
CDR3: CATSRERGDEQYF
J: TRBJ2-7
V: TRBV15
size: .
D: .

DNA: TGCGCCAGCAGTCGACAGGTTAGCACAGATACGCAGTATTTT
CDR3: CASSRQVSTDTQYF
J: TRBJ2-3
V: TRBV5-1
size: .
D: .

DNA: TGTGCCAGCAGCAGGGACAGCAACTATGGCTACACCTTC
CDR3: CASSRDSNYGYTF
J: TRBJ1-2
V: TRBV5-5
size: few
D: TRBD1

DNA: TGCGCCAGCAGCTTGGGCCTAAAGGGCGAGCAGTACTTC
CDR3: CASSLGLKGEQYF
J: TRBJ2-7
V: TRBV5-1
size: .
D: .

DNA: TGCGCCAGCAGCCAAGACGGGACGGGCACATTCGGTCAGCCCCAGCATTTT
CDR3: CASSQDGTGTFGQPQHF
J: TRBJ1-5
V: TRBV4-1
size: .
D: .

DNA: TGTGCCAGCAGCTCCCCCCGGGGGACGGGGAAACTGTTTTTT
CDR3: CASSSPRGTGKLFF
J: TRBJ1-4
V: TRBV7-8
size: .
D: .

DNA: TGTGCCAGCCGTAAAGGCCGCCCTGATAATTCACCCCTCCACTTT
CDR3: CASRKGRPDNSPLHF
J: TRBJ1-6
V: TRBV5-6
size: .
D: .

DNA: TGTGCCAGCAGCGTAGTAGGGGCGGAGGAGACCCAGTACTTC
CDR3: CASSVVGAEETQYF
J: TRBJ2-5
V: TRBV9
size: .
D: .